This T cell receptor beta chain is from a study of T cell responses to AZD1222 COVID-19 vaccine. The germline V gene has CDR1 LNHDA and CDR2 SQIVND (reference sequence). V trimming: 4 bases; J trimming: 1 base; junction bases outside the gene matches: 9. The CDR3 loop spans 16 amino acids. Clones were read by immunoSEQ multiplex PCR, and TCRdb kept only the in-frame ones, dropping some. The data contain about 190,000 clones, approximately 91% of them singletons. The source is an adult in good health. Material: peripheral blood, obtained on day 0 of AZD1222 vaccination. The rearrangement links TRBV19 to TRBJ2-7; 8 bases line up with TRBD1. CDR3 sequence: CASSSPGQASSYEQYF. In nucleotides, the CDR3 is TGTGCCAGTAGTAGCCCGGGACAGGCCTCATCCTACGAGCAGTACTTC.